This note documents a single T cell receptor (beta chain) sequence. Its matching antigen is unknown. The sample originates from a study of shared clonotypes between healthy human individuals. Study overall: Three plates were used per donor for CD4 naive, three for CD4 memory, two for CD8 naive and one for CD8 memory. Whole-study findings and limits: All-four-donor shared clonotypes had higher generation probabilities than non-shared clonotypes did. The study's rarefaction showed incomplete sorted-subset sequencing despite large depth.

V was clipped by 3 bases and J by 6 bases, with 8 bases between them. The CDR3 runs 12 residues. Germline V gene sequence: CDR1 SGDLS, CDR2 YYNGEE. There were no recent acute infections or vaccinations among the donors, who were healthy HIV-negative adults. This table comes from immunoSEQ multiplex PCR, and its TCRdb copy is limited to in-frame clones, with some not included. The sample lists 600,000 to 750,000 clones, 90% occurring once. Sequenced material: memory CD8+ T cells from PBMCs. Noted subset: CD45RO+ cells pooled with CCR7-negative TemRA cells. This TCR came from a man younger than 35 in good health. Some clones in this sample may be carry-over from other donors' samples. The chain joins TRBV9 to TRBJ2-3; a possible D gene is TRBD2 (6 bases). CDR3 DNA: TGTGCCAGCAGCGAAGGGAGGGATACGCAGTATTTT. Translation: CASSEGRDTQYF. Complete variable domain (other parts from reference TRBV9 and TRBJ2-3): DSGVTQTPKHLITATGQRVTLRCSPRSGDLSVYWYQQSLDQGLQFLIQYYNGEERAKGNILERFSAQQFPDLHSELNLSSLELGDSALYFCASSEGRDTQYFGPGTRLTVL.